This T cell receptor beta chain was recovered during a study of cytomegalovirus exposure and HLA in healthy donors. A roughly 120-subject validation cohort, separate from the roughly 680-subject first cohort, supplied the donors. In the case of this clone: As yet, its antigen is unknown.

The CDR3 is 16 residues long. The V segment lost 0 bases and the J segment 5 bases; nucleotides outside the gene matches: 9. Findings and limits, study-wide: Researchers counted roughly 160 TCR beta chains as cytomegalovirus-associated. There were a few CMV-associated chains whose specificity for CMV antigens was confirmed in vitro. In the 130 or so validation repertoires, a later analysis found that first-cohort TCR clusters tended to co-occur.

Sequencing was performed with immunoSEQ multiplex PCR; in TCRdb, only in-frame clones are kept and a portion is missing. This sample has roughly 70,000 clones, with 94% found just once. This receptor was obtained from a young man in good health and CMV-seropositive. The sequencing input was PBMCs. The gene calls are TRBV5-3 and TRBJ1-2; 8 nucleotides align to TRBD1. Being an ORF, TRBV5-3 has a function that is uncertain. The CDR3 sequence: CARSLGRQGAFYGYTF. CDR3 DNA: TGTGCCAGAAGCTTGGGCCGGCAGGGGGCCTTTTATGGCTACACCTTC.